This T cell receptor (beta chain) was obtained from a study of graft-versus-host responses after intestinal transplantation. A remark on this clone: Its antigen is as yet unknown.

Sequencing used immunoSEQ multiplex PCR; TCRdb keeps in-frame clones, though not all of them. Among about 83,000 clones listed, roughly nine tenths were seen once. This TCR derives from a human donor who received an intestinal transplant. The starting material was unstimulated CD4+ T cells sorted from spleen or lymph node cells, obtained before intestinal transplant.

As DNA, the CDR3 is TGTGCCAGCAGACTAGGGACAGGGGGAGATGAAAAACTGTTTTTT. Its protein product is CASRLGTGGDEKLFF. This rearrangement joins TRBV27 to TRBJ1-4, with 11 bases that match TRBD1. V lost 6 bases, J lost 6 bases, and 6 bases stayed unmatched. Germline V gives CDR1 MNHEY, CDR2 SMNVEV (reference sequence). The CDR3 contains 15 residues.